This T cell receptor (beta chain) came from a study of cytomegalovirus exposure and HLA in healthy donors. It was with 60 Vbeta and 13 Jbeta primers that the PCR ran. Sequenced by immunoSEQ multiplex PCR; TCRdb stores in-frame clones only, minus some. The sample lists under 200,000 clones, more than 60% occurring once. The CDR3 loop spans 13 amino acids. Germline V gene sequence: CDR1 KGHSH, CDR2 LQKENI. Deletions cut 10 bases from V and 3 bases from J, with 12 bases between. Sample: PBMCs. The receptor was isolated from a woman aged 40 to 50 in good health and CMV-seropositive. The chain employs TRBV18 and TRBJ1-4; no reliable D call. The CDR3 spells CATQELPNEKLFF. In DNA, the CDR3 is TGTGCCACCCAGGAACTCCCTAATGAAAAACTGTTTTTT.